This T cell receptor (beta chain) was documented in a study of shared clonotypes between healthy human individuals (dated by TCRdb to the early 2020s). For the study in its entirety: The cohort included three men and a couple of women between 18 and 49 years of age. For each donor, CD4 naive and CD4 memory were each run on three plates, CD8 naive on two plates, and CD8 memory on one plate. Blood TCR repertoires of five healthy adults were deeply sequenced to estimate repertoire size and the extent of clonotype sharing between individuals. Each donor's leukapheresis produced roughly between roughly 0.85 and 9 billion PBMCs. To increase sequencing depth and limit assay-specific biases, TCR repertoire library preparation and sequencing were carried out by different laboratories using diverse techniques. Beyond this particular receptor, the publication reports: Sampling was restricted to blood, and TCR repertoires in tissues likely differ from the TCR repertoires found in blood. Incomplete sequencing was indicated by rarefaction of sorted-subset datasets, despite the large sequencing depth. Pairwise subsampling led to the expectation that sequencing depth would affect the degree of clonotype sharing among donors. Compared with non-shared clonotypes, clonotypes shared by all four sorted-subset donors had higher generation probabilities. Naive subsets generally had larger estimated clonotype richness than memory subsets did. Roughly 5% of naive CD4, more than 3% of naive CD8, around 2.3% of memory CD4, and 0.4% of memory CD8 clonotypes were shared across a few donors. Because the study included a small number of donors, the genetic and exposure-history diversity represented was limited.

Points on this clone: What this receptor recognizes is not known. Base qualities are not recorded, but no much larger clone differs from it by a single base.

Donors were healthy HIV-negative adults with no recently reported acute infections or vaccinations. Every donor was a Caucasian adult residing in Nashville, Tennessee, USA. CD4+ T cells were enriched by magnetic negative selection, after which naive cells were positively selected on CD45RA and the negative fraction was taken as the memory subset. Blood was obtained by leukapheresis, after which PBMCs were separated by Ficoll-Histopaque density gradient centrifugation and cryopreserved in liquid nitrogen vapor phase. Analytical flow cytometry was used to check the purity and quantity of each magnetically sorted T cell population. Genomic DNA was isolated from every sorted fraction and measured by UV absorbance on a Nanodrop 2000c. Reading the germline V gene gives CDR1 SGHRS and CDR2 YFSETQ. CDR3 length: 14 amino acids, cysteine to phenylalanine. CDR3 DNA is the only sequence kept; it has 42 bases, read in frame from the first base. Trimming takes 1 base off V and 5 bases off J; junction bases not matched to a gene: 5.

TCR CDR3 regions were amplified from genomic DNA by multiplex PCR using the deep immunoSEQ assay. For each cell subset, the extracted genomic DNA was distributed evenly across all wells of several immunoSEQ 96-well plates, and each plate served as one replicate. For sorted subsets, about 200 ng genomic DNA, equal to 30,000 to 35,000 T cell genomes, was loaded into each replicate PCR. Purified libraries were measured with a Qubit 3.0 fluorometer, size-checked on a Bioanalyzer 2100, and measured again with the KAPA Library Quantification kit. A separate single-read 150-cycle Illumina NextSeq 550 flow cell was used to sequence each immunoSEQ 96-well plate. In the paper's pipeline: Because the immunoSEQ output included only junctional sequences and no quality scores, the filtering could not be the same as the filtering used for full-length reads. To assign V/J genes and CDR3, sequences were annotated using PyIR, a Python wrapper for IgBLAST v1.9, with IMGT germline references. Reads were filtered out if the reads had weak V/J assignments (E-value above 1e-6), no CDR3, stop codons, out-of-frame junctions, or ambiguous translated residues. V3J clonotypes were defined as sequences sharing an identical inferred V gene, J gene, and CDR3 amino acid sequence. To compute the percentage overlap between repertoires, the number of shared unique clonotypes was divided by the size of the smaller repertoire. Repertoire richness was assessed with RTK rarefaction, the Chao1 estimator, and Recon v2.1 estimates of unobserved clonotypes. OLGA was used to compute generation probabilities for all TCRbeta clonotypes that the gDNA method yielded from a handful of donors. Drawn from immuneACCESS, this table holds only the in-frame rearrangements with V and J called that TCRdb kept. Clones are partly lost; checked studies trace under half to an unresolved V gene and leave the rest unexplained. V, J and clone size are taken as reported in that table, and D and trimming were inferred from the DNA itself. This sample holds 2 million to 2.5 million clones; approximately 93% were observed only once. The ten biggest clones cover roughly 0.36% of the sample.

This receptor was obtained from a man younger than 35 in good health. Some clones in this sample may be carry-over from other donors' samples. Sequencing was performed on naive CD4+ T cells from PBMCs. The label giving this sample's cell subset or site can be read as: CD45RA+ positively selected. The rearranged segments are TRBV5-1 and TRBJ1-1; 7 bases in the middle match TRBD1. DNA sequence: TGCGCCAGCAGCTTGTGGGCAGGGGGGACTGAAGCTTTCTTT. It translates to CASSLWAGGTEAFF.